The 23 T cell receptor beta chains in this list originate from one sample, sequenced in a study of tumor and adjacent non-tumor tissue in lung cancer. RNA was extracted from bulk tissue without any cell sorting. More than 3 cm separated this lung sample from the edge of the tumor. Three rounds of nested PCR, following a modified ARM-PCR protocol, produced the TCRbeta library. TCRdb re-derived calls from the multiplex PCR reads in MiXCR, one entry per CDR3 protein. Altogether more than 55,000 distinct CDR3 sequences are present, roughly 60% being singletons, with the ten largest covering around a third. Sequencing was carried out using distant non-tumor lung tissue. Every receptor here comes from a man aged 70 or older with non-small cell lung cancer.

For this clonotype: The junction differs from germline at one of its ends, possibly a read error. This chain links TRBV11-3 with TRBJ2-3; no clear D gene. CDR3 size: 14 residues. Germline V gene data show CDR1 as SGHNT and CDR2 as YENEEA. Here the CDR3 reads CTSSLGWVPDTQYF. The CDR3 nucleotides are TGTACCAGCAGCTTAGGGTGGGTCCCAGATACGCAGTATTTT. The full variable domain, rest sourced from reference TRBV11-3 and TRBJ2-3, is EAGVVQSPRYKIIEKKQPVAFWCNPISGHNTLYWYLQNLGQGPELLIRYENEEAVDDSQLPKDRFSAERLKGVDSTLKIQPAELGDSAVYLCTSSLGWVPDTQYFGPGTRLTVL.

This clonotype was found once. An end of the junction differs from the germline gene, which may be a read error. The CDR3 loop is CASSHFGGPYNDQFF. For the CDR3, the DNA is TGTGCCAGCAGCCACTTTGGGGGCCCCTACAATGATCAGTTCTTC. The genes are TRBV11-2 and TRBJ2-1; tentative D call: TRBD1 (6 bases). CDR3 length equals 15 residues. Germline loops: CDR1 SGHAT, CDR2 FQNNGV.

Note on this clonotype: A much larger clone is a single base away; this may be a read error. The CDR3 region is CAWSVWCVGRSTEAFF. CDR3 DNA: TGTGCCTGGAGTGTATGGTGTGTAGGGCGGAGCACTGAAGCTTTCTTT. This chain joins TRBV30 and TRBJ1-1; D is undetermined. The CDR3 consists of 16 residues. V was shortened by 0 bases and J by 4 bases, with 18 bases between the two germline ends. CDR1 and CDR2 (germline): GTSNPN, SVGIG (reference sequence). The full variable domain, completed using reference TRBV30 and TRBJ1-1, is SQTIHQWPATLVQPVGSPLSLECTVEGTSNPNLYWYRQAAGRGLQLLFYSVGIGQISSEVPQNLSASRPQDRQFILSSKKLLLSDSGFYLCAWSVWCVGRSTEAFFGQGTRLTVV.

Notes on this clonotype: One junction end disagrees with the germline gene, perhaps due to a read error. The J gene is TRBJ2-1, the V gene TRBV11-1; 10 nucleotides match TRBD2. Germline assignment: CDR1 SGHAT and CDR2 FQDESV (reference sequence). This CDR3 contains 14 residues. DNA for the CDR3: TGTACCAGTAGCCAAGCGGGGGGGCGGGATGAGCAGTTCTTC. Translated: CTSSQAGGRDEQFF.

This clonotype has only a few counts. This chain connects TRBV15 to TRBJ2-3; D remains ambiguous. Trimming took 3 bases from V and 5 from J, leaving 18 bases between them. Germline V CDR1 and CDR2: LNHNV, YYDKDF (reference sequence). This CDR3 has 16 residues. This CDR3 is CATSRDATHPRDTQYF. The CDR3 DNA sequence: TGTGCCACCAGCAGGGACGCAACTCACCCCCGAGATACGCAGTATTTT.

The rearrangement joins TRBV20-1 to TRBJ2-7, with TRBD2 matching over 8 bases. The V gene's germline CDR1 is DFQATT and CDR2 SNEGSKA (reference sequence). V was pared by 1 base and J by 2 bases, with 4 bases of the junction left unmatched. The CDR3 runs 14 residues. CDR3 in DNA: TGCAGTGCTAGAGTCAGCGGGGGCGCCTACGAGCAGTACTTC. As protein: CSARVSGGAYEQYF.

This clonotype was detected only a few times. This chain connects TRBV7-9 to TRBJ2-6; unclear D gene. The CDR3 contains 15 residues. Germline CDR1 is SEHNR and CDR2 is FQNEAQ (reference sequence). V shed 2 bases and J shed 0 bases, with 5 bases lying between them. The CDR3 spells CASSLQSSGANVLTF. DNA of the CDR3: TGTGCCAGCAGCTTACAAAGCTCTGGGGCCAACGTCCTGACTTTC.

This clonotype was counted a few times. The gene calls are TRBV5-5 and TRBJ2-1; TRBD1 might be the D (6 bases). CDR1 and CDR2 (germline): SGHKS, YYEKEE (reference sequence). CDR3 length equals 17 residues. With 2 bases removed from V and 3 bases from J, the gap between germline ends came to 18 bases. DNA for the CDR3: TGTGCCAGCAGCTTCAGGGGTCCATTTTCTCGCTACAATGAGCAGTTCTTC. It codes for CASSFRGPFSRYNEQFF.

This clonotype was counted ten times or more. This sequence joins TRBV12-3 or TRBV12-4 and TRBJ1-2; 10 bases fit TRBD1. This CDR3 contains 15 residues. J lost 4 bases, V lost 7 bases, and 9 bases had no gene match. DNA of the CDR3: TGTGCCAGCACCACGGACAGGGGGATTAGCTATGGCTACACCTTC. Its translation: CASTTDRGISYGYTF.

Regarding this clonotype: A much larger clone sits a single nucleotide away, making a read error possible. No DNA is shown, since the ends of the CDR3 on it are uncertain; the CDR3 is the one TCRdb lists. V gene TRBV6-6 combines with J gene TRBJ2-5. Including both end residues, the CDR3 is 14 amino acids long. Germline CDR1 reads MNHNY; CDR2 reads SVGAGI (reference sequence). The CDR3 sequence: CASSSSVSRETQYF.

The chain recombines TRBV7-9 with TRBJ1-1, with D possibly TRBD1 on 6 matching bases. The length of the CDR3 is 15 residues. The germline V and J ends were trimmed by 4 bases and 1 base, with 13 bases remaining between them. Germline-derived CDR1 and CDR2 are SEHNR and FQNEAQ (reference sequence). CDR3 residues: CASSSRGGSNTEAFF. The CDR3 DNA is TGTGCCAGCAGCTCCCGGGGGGGCTCGAACACTGAAGCTTTCTTT.

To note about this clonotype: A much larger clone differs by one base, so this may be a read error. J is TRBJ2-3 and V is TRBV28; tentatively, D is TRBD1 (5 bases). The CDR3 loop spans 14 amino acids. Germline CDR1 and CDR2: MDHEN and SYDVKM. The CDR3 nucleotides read TGTGCCAGCAGTTTAATGAGAGAGACAGATATGCAGTATTTT. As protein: CASSLMRETDMQYF.

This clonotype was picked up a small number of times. CDR3 sequence reads: CASSENGLAGFEQYF. In nucleotides, the CDR3 is TGTGCCAGCAGTGAAAATGGACTAGCGGGATTCGAGCAGTACTTC. This chain connects TRBV28 to TRBJ2-7; 12 bases match TRBD2. The germline gives CDR1 MDHEN, CDR2 SYDVKM. The CDR3 covers 15 residues. The J segment lost 6 bases and the V segment lost 5 bases, leaving 8 bases of the junction unmatched. Filled out from reference TRBV28 and TRBJ2-7, the complete variable domain reads DVKVTQSSRYLVKRTGEKVFLECVQDMDHENMFWYRQDPGLGLRLIYFSYDVKMKEKGDIPEGYSVSREKKERFSLILESASTNQTSMYLCASSENGLAGFEQYFGPGTRLTVT.

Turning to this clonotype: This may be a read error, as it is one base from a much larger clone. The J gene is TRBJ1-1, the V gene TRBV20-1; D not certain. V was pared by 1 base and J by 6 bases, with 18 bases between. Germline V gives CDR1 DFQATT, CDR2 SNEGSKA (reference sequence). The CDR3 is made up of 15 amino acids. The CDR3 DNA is TGCAGTGCTAGAGCGAGCGGCACGTTATTCTCTGAAGCTTTCTTT. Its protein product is CSARASGTLFSEAFF.

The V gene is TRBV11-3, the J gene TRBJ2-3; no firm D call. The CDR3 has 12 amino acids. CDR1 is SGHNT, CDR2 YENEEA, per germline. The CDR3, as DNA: TGTACCGGCAACTGGCACGGGGATACGCAGTATTTT. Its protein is CTGNWHGDTQYF.

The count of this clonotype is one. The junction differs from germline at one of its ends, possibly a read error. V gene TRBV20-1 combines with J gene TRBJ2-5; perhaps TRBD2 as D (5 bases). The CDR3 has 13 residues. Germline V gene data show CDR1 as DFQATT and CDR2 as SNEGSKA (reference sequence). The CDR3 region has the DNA TGCAGCGCTAGAGGGAGACGTGAAGAGATCCAGTACTTC. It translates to CSARGRREEIQYF.

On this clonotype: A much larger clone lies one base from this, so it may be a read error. CDR3 in DNA: TGCAGCGTTGAAACTAGAGACAGGGTTTCCACCATATATTTT. This sequence encodes CSVETRDRVSTIYF. The chain joins TRBV29-1 to TRBJ1-3; 7 positions match TRBD1. The CDR3 is made up of 14 amino acids. The V gene's germline CDR1 is SQVTM and CDR2 ANQGSEA. Losses at the gene ends were 2 bases for V and 9 bases for J; bases not matched to a gene: 10.

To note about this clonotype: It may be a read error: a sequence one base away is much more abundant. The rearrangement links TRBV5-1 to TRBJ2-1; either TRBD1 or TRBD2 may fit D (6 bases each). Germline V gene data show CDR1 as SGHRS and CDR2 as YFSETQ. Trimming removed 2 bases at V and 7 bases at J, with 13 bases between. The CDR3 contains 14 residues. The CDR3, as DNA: TGCGCCAGCAGCTTTGGGGGGCCCTTTAATGAGCAGTTCTTC. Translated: CASSFGGPFNEQFF.

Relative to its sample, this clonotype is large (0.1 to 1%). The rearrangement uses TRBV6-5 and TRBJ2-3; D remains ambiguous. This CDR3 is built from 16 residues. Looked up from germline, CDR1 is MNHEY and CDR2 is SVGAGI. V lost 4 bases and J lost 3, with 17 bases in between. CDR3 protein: CASSSFRLGLTDTQYF. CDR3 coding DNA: TGTGCCAGCAGTTCATTCAGGTTGGGGTTGACAGATACGCAGTATTTT.

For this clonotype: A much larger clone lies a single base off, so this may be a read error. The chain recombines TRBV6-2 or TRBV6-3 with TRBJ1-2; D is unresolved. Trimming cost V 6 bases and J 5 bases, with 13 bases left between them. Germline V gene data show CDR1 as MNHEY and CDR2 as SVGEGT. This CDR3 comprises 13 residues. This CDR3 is CASRNTAGYGYTF. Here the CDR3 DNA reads TGTGCCAGCAGGAATACAGCCGGTTATGGCTACACCTTC.

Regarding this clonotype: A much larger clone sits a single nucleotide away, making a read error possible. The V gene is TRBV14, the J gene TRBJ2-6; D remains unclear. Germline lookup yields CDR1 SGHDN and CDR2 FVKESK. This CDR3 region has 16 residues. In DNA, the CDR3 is TGTGCCAGCAGCCAAGGCGGTTACTCTGAGGCCAACGTCCTGACTTTC. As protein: CASSQGGYSEANVLTF.

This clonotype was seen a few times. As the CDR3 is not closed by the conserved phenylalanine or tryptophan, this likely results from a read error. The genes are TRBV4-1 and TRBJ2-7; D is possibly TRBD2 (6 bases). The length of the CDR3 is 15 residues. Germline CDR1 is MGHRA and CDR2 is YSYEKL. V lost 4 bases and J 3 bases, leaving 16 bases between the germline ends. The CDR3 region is CASSPRGGVHYEQYL. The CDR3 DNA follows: TGCGCCAGCAGCCCCCGTGGAGGGGTCCACTACGAGCAGTACTTA.

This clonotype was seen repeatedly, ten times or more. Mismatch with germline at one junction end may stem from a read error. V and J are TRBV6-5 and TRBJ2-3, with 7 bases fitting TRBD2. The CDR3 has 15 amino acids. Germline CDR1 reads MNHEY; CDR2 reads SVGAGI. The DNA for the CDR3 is TGTGCCAGCAGTAACTCGGGGGGTACAACAGATACGCAGTATTTT. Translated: CASSNSGGTTDTQYF.